This T cell receptor beta chain originates from a study of shared clonotypes between healthy human individuals. Assay: immunoSEQ multiplex PCR; the TCRdb copy retains only in-frame clones and omits some. The sample lists about 1 million clones, about 74% occurring once. Germline V gene lookup returns CDR1 LGHNA and CDR2 YSLEER. The V end was cut by 0 bases, the J end by 4 bases, with 12 bases between. The CDR3 consists of 15 residues. The TCR was taken from a man aged 18-30 years in good health. What was sequenced was memory CD4+ T cells sorted from blood. Subset reported: CD45RA-negative fraction. The chain is built from TRBV4-3 and TRBJ1-2, with D tentatively TRBD1 (5 bases). The CDR3 DNA reads as TGCGCCAGCAGCCAAGATGGCAGGGCGGTCTATGGCTACACCTTC. Translated: CASSQDGRAVYGYTF.